This passage covers 13 T cell receptor beta chains from one sample sequenced in a study of T cell clones after liver transplantation. Data came from immunoSEQ multiplex PCR; TCRdb stores just in-frame clones and leaves some out. The sample lists approximately 100,000 clones; 82% were seen once. Sample: CD4+ T cells from blood, taken before liver transplant. The receptors originated from a human donor who received a liver transplant.

The genes are TRBV5-1 and TRBJ2-5; D remains ambiguous. Germline V CDR1 and CDR2: SGHRS, YFSETQ. V gave up 0 bases and J gave up 5 bases, with 14 bases separating them. There are 15 residues in the CDR3. The CDR3 DNA reads as TGCGCCAGCAGCTTGGGTATAGCCGGTAGGGAGACCCAGTACTTC. This codes for CASSLGIAGRETQYF.

This clone was observed at least ten times. V is TRBV4-3 and J is TRBJ1-1; D remains ambiguous. The CDR3 is 13 amino acids. Deletions cut 0 bases from V and 5 bases from J, with 7 bases between. CDR1 is LGHNA and CDR2 is YSLEER in the germline V gene. This CDR3 is CASSQDIGTEAFF. The CDR3 DNA is TGCGCCAGCAGCCAAGATATTGGGACTGAAGCTTTCTTT.

The gene calls are TRBV5-1 and TRBJ1-4; a possible D gene is TRBD1 (5 bases). Germline values: CDR1 SGHRS, CDR2 YFSETQ. Between the trimmed V and J ends, which lost 1 base and 7 bases, there was a span of 14 bases. The CDR3 length is 15 residues. CDR3 in amino acids: CASSLYQGEGEKLFF. The CDR3 coding sequence is TGCGCCAGCAGCTTGTACCAGGGCGAGGGTGAAAAACTGTTTTTT.

This clone appeared a few times. This sequence joins TRBV4-3 and TRBJ1-4; 7 bases align to TRBD1. The J segment lost 8 bases and the V segment lost 1 base, leaving 10 bases of the junction unmatched. Per germline, CDR1 LGHNA and CDR2 YSLEER. The CDR3 sequence is 16 residues long. CDR3 in DNA: TGCGCCAGCAGCCAAGCCAGGGGGGGAGTTCGGGAAAAACTGTTTTTT. It is translated as CASSQARGGVREKLFF.

The chain uses TRBV10-3 and TRBJ1-1; 10 nucleotides match TRBD1. CDR3 size: 18 residues. Germline V gene data show CDR1 as ENHRY and CDR2 as SYGVKD. Losses at the gene ends were 0 bases for V and 0 bases for J; bases not matched to a gene: 7. The CDR3 DNA follows: TGTGCCATCAGTGAGTCGGGGACAGGGGCACCCATGAACACTGAAGCTTTCTTT. Its translation: CAISESGTGAPMNTEAFF.

J is TRBJ1-3 and V is TRBV5-5; TRBD1 aligns across 7 bases. The junction had 15 bases not matched to a gene; V was cut back by 4 bases and J by 2 bases. Per germline, CDR1 SGHKS and CDR2 YYEKEE (reference sequence). CDR3 size: 18 residues. The CDR3 loop is CASSALPELRGPGNTIYF. CDR3 DNA sequence: TGTGCCAGCAGCGCACTACCCGAATTGAGGGGGCCTGGAAACACCATATATTTT.

The chain is built from TRBV7-7 and TRBJ2-5; D is unresolved. This CDR3 spans 13 amino acids. Trimming took 3 bases from V and 4 from J, leaving 9 bases between them. CDR1 SSHAT and CDR2 FNYEAQ come from the germline V gene (reference sequence). The CDR3 bases are TGTGCCAGCAGCTTCGCGGTTCGAGAGACCCAGTACTTC. Protein: CASSFAVRETQYF.

The CDR3 reads CASGSPRQGDTQYF. The CDR3 DNA follows: TGTGCTAGTGGTTCCCCCCGACAGGGAGATACGCAGTATTTT. The chain uses TRBV12-5 and TRBJ2-3, with 7 bases aligning to TRBD1. Germline CDR1 LGHNT, CDR2 FRNRAP. V was pared by 4 bases and J by 5 bases, with 6 bases of the junction left unmatched. The CDR3 covers 14 residues.

The V call is TRBV5-4, the J call TRBJ2-5; 11 bases are shared with TRBD1. The CDR3 totals 15 residues. Trimming took 0 bases from V and 4 from J; bases not matched to a gene: 2. Germline V gene lookup returns CDR1 SGHNT and CDR2 YYREEE (reference sequence). CDR3 residues: CASSLAGTGGETQYF. The CDR3 nucleotides read TGTGCCAGCAGCTTGGCCGGGACAGGGGGAGAGACCCAGTACTTC.

This sequence joins TRBV9 and TRBJ1-3; a weak D match, TRBD1 (5 bases). Trimming cost V 0 bases and J 0 bases, with 16 bases left between them. Germline loops: CDR1 SGDLS, CDR2 YYNGEE. The CDR3 contains 18 residues. The CDR3 sequence is CASSVGQGGRGSGNTIYF. CDR3 in DNA: TGTGCCAGCAGCGTAGGGCAGGGAGGGAGAGGCTCTGGAAACACCATATATTTT. The entire variable domain, with the rest obtained from reference TRBV9 and TRBJ1-3, is as follows: DSGVTQTPKHLITATGQRVTLRCSPRSGDLSVYWYQQSLDQGLQFLIQYYNGEERAKGNILERFSAQQFPDLHSELNLSSLELGDSALYFCASSVGQGGRGSGNTIYFGEGSWLTVV.

This chain links TRBV7-2 with TRBJ1-5, with a weak D call TRBD1 (5 bases). V was cut by 4 bases and J by 1 base, with 8 bases left in between. CDR3 length: 14 amino acids. In germline, CDR1 is SGHTA, CDR2 FQGNSA. The CDR3 coding sequence is TGTGCCAGCAGCTGGGGGGGAAGCAATCAGCCCCAGCATTTT. Protein: CASSWGGSNQPQHF.

The chain links TRBV6-6 to TRBJ1-3, with a tentative D call TRBD1 (5 bases). Trimming cost V 5 bases and J 7 bases, with 12 bases left between them. The germline gives CDR1 MNHNY, CDR2 SVGAGI (reference sequence). The CDR3 spans 13 residues. CDR3 region: CASSLQGPNTIYF. The CDR3, as DNA: TGTGCCAGCAGTCTCCAGGGTCCGAACACCATATATTTT.

V is TRBV29-1 and J is TRBJ1-4; possibly TRBD1 for D (5 bases). V was shortened by 4 bases and J by 0 bases, with 9 bases between the two germline ends. This CDR3 comprises 14 residues. Germline lookup yields CDR1 SQVTM and CDR2 ANQGSEA. The CDR3 bases are TGCAGCGTTGCCGCAGGGTCAACTAATGAAAAACTGTTTTTT. It codes for CSVAAGSTNEKLFF.